This TCR beta chain is drawn from a study of T cell responses to AZD1222 COVID-19 vaccine. Study as a whole: Combined were second doses at about 4 or about 12 weeks.

Produced via immunoSEQ multiplex PCR; TCRdb's table is partial and in-frame only. Among 200,000 to 300,000 clones listed, 80% to 95% were seen once. This clone was seen only once. Its antigen is as yet unknown. Findings and limits, study-wide: Unmutated variant regions are reportedly targeted by nearly half of spike-specific TCRs. Spike-specific TCRs gained breadth and depth after people received two AZD1222 doses. Clonal diversity was possibly underestimated, and white British individuals and females predominated among donors.

In germline, CDR1 is SGHAT, CDR2 FQNNGV. The CDR3 loop spans 16 amino acids. V gave up 6 bases and J gave up 0 bases; unmatched junction bases: 4. This sequence originates from an adult in good health. The gene calls are TRBV11-2 and TRBJ2-6, with TRBD1 matching 8 bases. Sequenced here: peripheral blood, sampled on day 0 of AZD1222 vaccination. The CDR3 reads CASRDRANSGANVLTF. CDR3 in DNA: TGTGCCAGCAGGGACAGGGCCAACTCTGGGGCCAACGTCCTGACTTTC.